This TCR beta chain was profiled in a study of blood T cells in healthy people across ages. Across the study: About one barcoded beta molecule was captured per two T cells (by template switching).

In its sample, this clonotype was seen a few times. After removal of 3 bases from V and 0 bases from J, the junction contained 2 bases not matched to a gene. Germline CDR1 reads SGDLS; CDR2 reads YYNGEE. This CDR3 region has 14 residues. A second PCR of about 7 to 12 cycles used a sample-barcoded 5' primer and a J-beta primer mix. Via MiXCR, TCRdb re-called the 5' RACE reads, giving one row per CDR3 protein. The table has approximately 810,000 distinct CDR3 sequences, roughly 40% seen once. What was sequenced was blood. This receptor was taken from a man between 18 and 35 years old in good health. The V gene is TRBV9, the J gene TRBJ1-1, with 7 positions matching TRBD1. The CDR3 spells CASSEQGMNTEAFF. The CDR3 DNA follows: TGTGCCAGCAGCGAACAGGGGATGAACACTGAAGCTTTCTTT.